This is a list of T cell receptor beta chains from one sample in a study of shared clonotypes between healthy human individuals. Clones were read by immunoSEQ multiplex PCR, and TCRdb kept only the in-frame ones, dropping some. The sample consists of over a million clones, 65% to 75% of them appearing once. The material sequenced was memory CD4+ T cells sorted from blood. These receptors originate from a man aged 18 to 29 in good health. The CDR3 runs from the conserved cysteine through the conserved F or W. Clone size appears in some rows only: once, few, many, or a class for an expanded clone.

cdr3_aa: CASSPTGVEETQYF
cdr3_length: 14
clone_size: -
v_call: TRBV5-1

cdr3_aa: CASLDRGGSPLHF
cdr3_length: 13
clone_size: -
v_call: TRBV19

cdr3_aa: CAWSTAYSVYGYTF
cdr3_length: 14
clone_size: -
v_call: TRBV30

cdr3_aa: CGSSPSTGAHNEQFF
cdr3_length: 15
clone_size: -
v_call: TRBV5-1

cdr3_aa: CASDGNSPLHF
cdr3_length: 11
clone_size: -
v_call: TRBV30

cdr3_aa: CASSFASLYEQYF
cdr3_length: 13
clone_size: -
v_call: TRBV5-1

cdr3_aa: CASSSPTERRDYGYTF
cdr3_length: 16
clone_size: -
v_call: TRBV6-5

cdr3_aa: CASRTAGWVQNTEAFF
cdr3_length: 16
clone_size: -
v_call: TRBV2

cdr3_aa: CASSPRTGEEKLFF
cdr3_length: 14
clone_size: -
v_call: TRBV7-2

cdr3_aa: CASSKRSGNEQFF
cdr3_length: 13
clone_size: -
v_call: TRBV11-3

cdr3_aa: CASRLLTGPSYEQYF
cdr3_length: 15
clone_size: -
v_call: TRBV5-5

cdr3_aa: CASSLDRANEKLFF
cdr3_length: 14
clone_size: -
v_call: TRBV7-9

cdr3_aa: CASSNPRGRTYEQYF
cdr3_length: 15
clone_size: -
v_call: TRBV21-1

cdr3_aa: CASSLGLRTDTQYF
cdr3_length: 14
clone_size: -
v_call: TRBV7-3

cdr3_aa: CASSPGQGVSEQYF
cdr3_length: 14
clone_size: -
v_call: TRBV5-1

cdr3_aa: CASRADTYEQYF
cdr3_length: 12
clone_size: -
v_call: TRBV2

cdr3_aa: CASSLSPLSNEQFF
cdr3_length: 14
clone_size: once
v_call: TRBV11-3

cdr3_aa: CASRQRANTGELFF
cdr3_length: 14
clone_size: -
v_call: TRBV5-5

cdr3_aa: CASSSNSPLHF
cdr3_length: 11
clone_size: -
v_call: TRBV6-1

cdr3_aa: CASNRQGTYEQYF
cdr3_length: 13
clone_size: few
v_call: TRBV6-5

cdr3_aa: CAWSGQGALSREAFF
cdr3_length: 15
clone_size: -
v_call: TRBV30

cdr3_aa: CASSSGTVNEQYF
cdr3_length: 13
clone_size: few
v_call: TRBV6-6

cdr3_aa: CASSLDLAVSGNTIYF
cdr3_length: 16
clone_size: -
v_call: TRBV11-2

cdr3_aa: CASSLSGGLRNTDTQYF
cdr3_length: 17
clone_size: -
v_call: TRBV7-8

cdr3_aa: CASSYAGTGGSPLHF
cdr3_length: 15
clone_size: -
v_call: TRBV6-5

cdr3_aa: CSVEDLAGFYGYTF
cdr3_length: 14
clone_size: -
v_call: TRBV29-1

cdr3_aa: CASRGQGDYGYTF
cdr3_length: 13
clone_size: -
v_call: TRBV2

cdr3_aa: CASSQDRPGQHLETQYF
cdr3_length: 17
clone_size: -
v_call: TRBV4-3

cdr3_aa: CASSGQGKLFF
cdr3_length: 11
clone_size: -
v_call: TRBV6-5

cdr3_aa: CASSLGQGDTGELFF
cdr3_length: 15
clone_size: -
v_call: TRBV4-3

cdr3_aa: CAISELNQPQHF
cdr3_length: 12
clone_size: few
v_call: TRBV10-3

cdr3_aa: CASSQDAWQDSYEQYF
cdr3_length: 16
clone_size: -
v_call: TRBV4-1

cdr3_aa: CAWNRGREFGEQFF
cdr3_length: 14
clone_size: -
v_call: TRBV30

cdr3_aa: CASSIDRSGTGHTDTQYF
cdr3_length: 18
clone_size: -
v_call: TRBV19

cdr3_aa: CASSLARGGGSSYNEQFF
cdr3_length: 18
clone_size: -
v_call: TRBV7-8

cdr3_aa: CAISDGYQPQHF
cdr3_length: 12
clone_size: few
v_call: TRBV6-5

cdr3_aa: CARQGEVAGYTF
cdr3_length: 12
clone_size: -
v_call: TRBV30

cdr3_aa: CASSSPRPGVDTGELFF
cdr3_length: 17
clone_size: -
v_call: TRBV5-1

cdr3_aa: CASTESSYNSPLHF
cdr3_length: 14
clone_size: -
v_call: TRBV19